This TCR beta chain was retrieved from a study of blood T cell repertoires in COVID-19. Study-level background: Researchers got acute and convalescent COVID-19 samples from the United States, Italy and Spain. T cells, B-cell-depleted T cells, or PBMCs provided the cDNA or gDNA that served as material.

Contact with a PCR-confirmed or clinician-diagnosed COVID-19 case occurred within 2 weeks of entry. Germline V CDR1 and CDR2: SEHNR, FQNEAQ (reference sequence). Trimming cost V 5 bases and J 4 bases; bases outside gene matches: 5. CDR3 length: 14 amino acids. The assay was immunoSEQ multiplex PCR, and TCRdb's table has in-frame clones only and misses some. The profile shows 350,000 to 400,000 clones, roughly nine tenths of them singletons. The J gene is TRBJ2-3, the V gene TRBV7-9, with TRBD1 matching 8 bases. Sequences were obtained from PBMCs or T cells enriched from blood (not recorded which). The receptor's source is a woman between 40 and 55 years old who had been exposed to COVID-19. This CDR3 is CASSLTGGADTQYF. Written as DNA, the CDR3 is TGTGCCAGCAGCCTTACAGGGGGTGCAGATACGCAGTATTTT. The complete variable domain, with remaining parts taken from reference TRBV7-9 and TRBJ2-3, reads DTGVSQNPRHKITKRGQNVTFRCDPISEHNRLYWYRQTLGQGPEFLTYFQNEAQLEKSRLLSDRFSAERPKGSFSTLEIQRTEQGDSAMYLCASSLTGGADTQYFGPGTRLTVL.